A selection of T cell receptor beta chains follows, all from one sample in a study of blood T cell repertoires in COVID-19. Assay used: immunoSEQ multiplex PCR; TCRdb lists only in-frame clones, some missing. The sample carries over 200,000 clones, under 90% recorded once. The sequenced material came from peripheral blood. The receptors were gathered from a woman older than 75 with active or convalescent COVID-19. The CDR3 runs from the conserved cysteine through the conserved F or W. D genes are given only for firm matches. Size tells how often a clone was seen (once, few, many) or the class of an expanded clone, and some rows leave it out.

DNA: TGTGCCAGAAGCTTAGACGGTTCCGATTTCTATGGCTACACCTTC
CDR3: CARSLDGSDFYGYTF
D: -
J: TRBJ1-2
size: -
V: TRBV7-5

DNA: TGTGCCACCAGTGACCCGAACAGGATTTGGGGGCAGTTCTTC
CDR3: CATSDPNRIWGQFF
D: -
J: TRBJ2-1
size: -
V: TRBV24-1

DNA: TGTGCCAGCAGCTTAGATGACGCGGCAGTTAACTATGGCTACACCTTC
CDR3: CASSLDDAAVNYGYTF
D: -
J: TRBJ1-2
size: -
V: TRBV11-3

DNA: TGTGCCTGGAGTTATGGACAGAATCAGCCCCAGCATTTT
CDR3: CAWSYGQNQPQHF
D: -
J: TRBJ1-5
size: -
V: TRBV30

DNA: TGTGCCAGCAGTTTATACTACTCCTATAATTCACCCCTCCACTTT
CDR3: CASSLYYSYNSPLHF
D: -
J: TRBJ1-6
size: -
V: TRBV28

DNA: TGTGCCAGCAGCCCCATGGGGGGGAGGGCTGAAGCTTTCTTT
CDR3: CASSPMGGRAEAFF
D: -
J: TRBJ1-1
size: -
V: TRBV9

DNA: TGTGCCAGCAGCCGGACAGGGCCTAATGAAAAACTGTTTTTT
CDR3: CASSRTGPNEKLFF
D: TRBD1
J: TRBJ1-4
size: -
V: TRBV7-2

DNA: TGTGCCAGCAGCTTAACGGGGGGGCCGATGAATGAGCAGTTCTTC
CDR3: CASSLTGGPMNEQFF
D: -
J: TRBJ2-1
size: once
V: TRBV7-3

DNA: TGTGCCAGCAGCTTCGGACTAGAGCAGTTCTTC
CDR3: CASSFGLEQFF
D: -
J: TRBJ2-1
size: once
V: TRBV7-3

DNA: TGCGCCAGCAGGGCCGGTGCGGGGAACACTGAAGCTTTCTTT
CDR3: CASRAGAGNTEAFF
D: -
J: TRBJ1-1
size: -
V: TRBV5-1

DNA: TGCGCCAGCAGCCAAGTTACTAGCGGAACCTACGAGCAGTACTTC
CDR3: CASSQVTSGTYEQYF
D: TRBD2
J: TRBJ2-7
size: -
V: TRBV4-3

DNA: TGTGCCAGCAGCGTCGTGGGGACTAGCGTGGGGACCCAGTACTTC
CDR3: CASSVVGTSVGTQYF
D: TRBD2
J: TRBJ2-5
size: -
V: TRBV5-4

DNA: TGTGCCAGCTCACCTCAGGGTTTGGACACTGAAGCTTTCTTT
CDR3: CASSPQGLDTEAFF
D: -
J: TRBJ1-1
size: -
V: TRBV18

DNA: TGTGCCAGCAGCTACAGGGGCCTGCGACAGAACACCGGGGAGCTGTTTTTT
CDR3: CASSYRGLRQNTGELFF
D: TRBD1
J: TRBJ2-2
size: -
V: TRBV7-8

DNA: TGTGCCAGCAGCTTAGGTACCTCTAGCGGCCAAGAGACCCAGTACTTC
CDR3: CASSLGTSSGQETQYF
D: TRBD2
J: TRBJ2-5
size: -
V: TRBV11-3

DNA: TGTGCCAGCAGTCCCCTTCCCGACAGTGCAGAAAGAAGGAACACTGAAGCTTTCTTT
CDR3: CASSPLPDSAERRNTEAFF
D: -
J: TRBJ1-1
size: -
V: TRBV28

DNA: TGTGCCAGCAGCTTTACAGGGGGTAGAAACACCATATATTTT
CDR3: CASSFTGGRNTIYF
D: TRBD1
J: TRBJ1-3
size: -
V: TRBV3-1/TRBV3-2

DNA: TGTGCCAGCAGCGGAACCGGGACAGGCCTGTCACCCCTCCACTTT
CDR3: CASSGTGTGLSPLHF
D: TRBD1
J: TRBJ1-6
size: -
V: TRBV6-5

DNA: TGTGCCAGCTCATACCCGGGAGAGACCCAGTACTTC
CDR3: CASSYPGETQYF
D: -
J: TRBJ2-5
size: -
V: TRBV18

DNA: TGTGCCAGCACCGGCGGGAGCAGGTACGAGCAGTACTTC
CDR3: CASTGGSRYEQYF
D: TRBD2
J: TRBJ2-7
size: -
V: TRBV3-1/TRBV3-2

DNA: TGTGCCAGCAGTTCCAGGGGCTACGAGCAGTACTTC
CDR3: CASSSRGYEQYF
D: -
J: TRBJ2-7
size: -
V: TRBV27

DNA: TGTGCCAGCAGTTCCCAAGACAGGGGTAGGCAGCCCCAGCATTTT
CDR3: CASSSQDRGRQPQHF
D: TRBD1
J: TRBJ1-5
size: -
V: TRBV28

DNA: TGTGCCAGTAGGACTACACAGGGGAACTATGGCTACACCTTC
CDR3: CASRTTQGNYGYTF
D: TRBD1
J: TRBJ1-2
size: -
V: TRBV19

DNA: TGTGCCAGCAGCTTAGACTCGCGGGTCGGTCAGCCCCAGCATTTT
CDR3: CASSLDSRVGQPQHF
D: -
J: TRBJ1-5
size: -
V: TRBV7-3

DNA: TGTGCCAGCATTCCCGGGACAGGGCGGAACGGGGAGCTGTTTTTT
CDR3: CASIPGTGRNGELFF
D: TRBD1
J: TRBJ2-2
size: few
V: TRBV6-5

DNA: TGTGCCAGCAGCCCAACAGCTAACTATGGCTACACCTTC
CDR3: CASSPTANYGYTF
D: -
J: TRBJ1-2
size: -
V: TRBV7-6

DNA: TGTGCCAGCAGCTCCCAAGGGAGGAACACCGGGGAGCTGTTTTTT
CDR3: CASSSQGRNTGELFF
D: -
J: TRBJ2-2
size: -
V: TRBV11-2

DNA: TGCGCCAGCAGCCCCGGACTAGCGGGGTCGTACAATGAGCAGTTCTTC
CDR3: CASSPGLAGSYNEQFF
D: TRBD2
J: TRBJ2-1
size: -
V: TRBV5-1

DNA: TGTGCCAGCTCACCACCCACGGGGAACACTGAAGCTTTCTTT
CDR3: CASSPPTGNTEAFF
D: -
J: TRBJ1-1
size: -
V: TRBV18

DNA: TGTGCCAGCTCACCGGGGCAGGGTGCCAATCAGCCCCAGCATTTT
CDR3: CASSPGQGANQPQHF
D: -
J: TRBJ1-5
size: -
V: TRBV18

DNA: TGTGCCAGCAGCTACTGGGGGGGAGGGACGCGAAAGCCCCAGCATTTT
CDR3: CASSYWGGGTRKPQHF
D: -
J: TRBJ1-5
size: -
V: TRBV7-9

DNA: TGTGCCAGCGGGACTAGCGGACACACAGATACGCAGTATTTT
CDR3: CASGTSGHTDTQYF
D: TRBD2
J: TRBJ2-3
size: -
V: TRBV7-2

DNA: TGTGCCAGCAGCCCTCGACAGGGGGCGGGTTACGAGCAGTACTTC
CDR3: CASSPRQGAGYEQYF
D: TRBD1
J: TRBJ2-7
size: -
V: TRBV13

DNA: TGTGCCAGCAGCAAAAATCGACAGGGAACCTACGAGCAGTACTTC
CDR3: CASSKNRQGTYEQYF
D: -
J: TRBJ2-7
size: -
V: TRBV21-1

DNA: TGTGCCAGCAGTTCCCCTGGACAGGCTAGAACCTCTAACTATGGCTACACCTTC
CDR3: CASSSPGQARTSNYGYTF
D: TRBD1
J: TRBJ1-2
size: -
V: TRBV28

DNA: TGTGCCAGCAGCTTAGTTCATAGTGCAGATACGCAGTATTTT
CDR3: CASSLVHSADTQYF
D: -
J: TRBJ2-3
size: -
V: TRBV7-2

DNA: TGTGCCTGGAGTGCCCAGGGAAACGAGCAGTACTTC
CDR3: CAWSAQGNEQYF
D: -
J: TRBJ2-7
size: -
V: TRBV30

DNA: TGTGCCATCAGTGAGTCGGGGGGGCGAAGTGGAAACACCATATATTTT
CDR3: CAISESGGRSGNTIYF
D: -
J: TRBJ1-3
size: -
V: TRBV10-3

DNA: TGTGCCAGCAGCTTAGGCCCCACAGGAGGGCAGCCCCAGCATTTT
CDR3: CASSLGPTGGQPQHF
D: -
J: TRBJ1-5
size: few
V: TRBV7-2

DNA: TGTGCCAGCAGCAACCGTGTGGGCGGGAGGGCCCATGAGCAGTTCTTC
CDR3: CASSNRVGGRAHEQFF
D: -
J: TRBJ2-1
size: -
V: TRBV21-1

DNA: TGTGCCAGCAGTTTTAACAGTCTTGAGTACTCCTACGAGCAGTACTTC
CDR3: CASSFNSLEYSYEQYF
D: -
J: TRBJ2-7
size: -
V: TRBV6-2/TRBV6-3

DNA: TGTGCCAGCAGTGTAGAGACAGGACAGGGGAGCAATCAGCCCCAGCATTTT
CDR3: CASSVETGQGSNQPQHF
D: TRBD1
J: TRBJ1-5
size: -
V: TRBV2

DNA: TGTGCCAGTAGTCAAGGACAGGGAGCTTATGGCTACACCTTC
CDR3: CASSQGQGAYGYTF
D: TRBD1
J: TRBJ1-2
size: -
V: TRBV19

DNA: TGTGCCAGCAGCTTAGTGGGCCCTGGAGGCGGTTCACCCCTCCACTTT
CDR3: CASSLVGPGGGSPLHF
D: -
J: TRBJ1-6
size: -
V: TRBV7-2

DNA: TGTGCCAGCAGTTACAGCGTACAGGCCTACGAGCAGTACTTC
CDR3: CASSYSVQAYEQYF
D: -
J: TRBJ2-7
size: -
V: TRBV6-2/TRBV6-3

DNA: TGTGCCAGCAGTGCTGCGACTAGCGGGGCGCCCTACGAGCAGTACTTC
CDR3: CASSAATSGAPYEQYF
D: TRBD2
J: TRBJ2-7
size: -
V: TRBV6-1

DNA: TGTGCCAGCTCACCCGGGGGTGTCTACAATGAGCAGTTCTTC
CDR3: CASSPGGVYNEQFF
D: -
J: TRBJ2-1
size: -
V: TRBV18

DNA: TGTGCCAGCAGATACCGGGACAGGGTGAACTCACCCCTCCACTTT
CDR3: CASRYRDRVNSPLHF
D: TRBD1
J: TRBJ1-6
size: once
V: TRBV5-4

DNA: TGCGCCAGCAGCTTGACCAGACAGGGACCGGTGGAGCTGTTTTTT
CDR3: CASSLTRQGPVELFF
D: TRBD1
J: TRBJ2-2
size: -
V: TRBV5-1

DNA: TGTGCCAGTAGTACGACAACAGGTTTGGTTGAGACCCAGTACTTC
CDR3: CASSTTTGLVETQYF
D: -
J: TRBJ2-5
size: -
V: TRBV19

DNA: TGTGCCAGCAGCGTTACTAGCGGGGTTTACAATGAGCAGTTCTTC
CDR3: CASSVTSGVYNEQFF
D: TRBD2
J: TRBJ2-1
size: few
V: TRBV7-3